Below, 30 T cell receptor beta chains from the same sample are listed, as sequenced in a study of brain metastases from non-small cell lung cancer. Produced via immunoSEQ multiplex PCR; TCRdb's table is partial and in-frame only. The sample shows roughly 680 clones, about nine tenths of them seen only once. The sequencing sample was made of tumor-adjacent normal tissue. Source of these receptors: a donor at least 40 years old with non-small cell lung cancer.

Concerning this clone: At one boundary the junction diverges from the germline segment, which might be a read error. The V gene is TRBV4-1, the J gene TRBJ1-1, with a tentative D call TRBD1 (5 bases). The CDR3 has 15 amino acids. Germline lookup yields CDR1 MGHRA and CDR2 YSYEKL. The CDR3 region is CASSPNSGPNIEAFF. CDR3 in DNA: TGCGCCAGCAGCCCCAACTCGGGGCCGAACATTGAAGCTTTCTTT.

This rearrangement joins TRBV13 to TRBJ2-7; D gene uncertain. CDR3 length equals 11 residues. V was clipped by 3 bases and J by 3 bases, with 3 bases between them. Germline V gene sequence: CDR1 PRHDT, CDR2 FYEKMQ (reference sequence). DNA for the CDR3: TGTGCCAGCAGCTTGAGCTACGAGCAGTACTTC. Translating it yields CASSLSYEQYF.

As for this clone: Mismatch with germline at one junction end may stem from a read error. The J gene is TRBJ2-2, the V gene TRBV27; D is perhaps TRBD2 (5 bases). Germline V gene data show CDR1 as MNHEY and CDR2 as SMNVEV (reference sequence). The CDR3 has 15 residues. CDR3 coding DNA: TGTGCCAGCAGTTTAAATGGACTTCGCATCGGGGAGTTGTTTTTT. It translates to CASSLNGLRIGELFF.

The chain couples TRBV5-1 to TRBJ2-3, with D unresolved. This CDR3 has 15 amino acids. CDR1 is SGHRS and CDR2 is YFSETQ in the germline V gene. Trimming pared 0 bases from V and 3 bases from J, leaving 11 bases between. CDR3 sequence (DNA): TGCGCCAGCAGCTTGGCATCAACCCCAACAGATACGCAGTATTTT. Translated, it gives CASSLASTPTDTQYF. The variable domain in full, with the rest retrieved from reference TRBV5-1 and TRBJ2-3, is KAGVTQTPRYLIKTRGQQVTLSCSPISGHRSVSWYQQTPGQGLQFLFEYFSETQRNKGNFPGRFSGRQFSNSRSEMNVSTLELGDSALYLCASSLASTPTDTQYFGPGTRLTVL.

The chain links TRBV4-2 to TRBJ2-1; 11 bases line up with TRBD1. The germline V gene encodes CDR1 LGHNA and CDR2 YNFKEQ. V dropped 1 base and J dropped 7; count of bases not matched to a gene: 18. The CDR3 loop spans 20 amino acids. The CDR3 here is CASSQGLGQGAGAMGNEQFF. DNA of the CDR3: TGTGCCAGCAGCCAAGGCTTAGGACAGGGGGCGGGAGCCATGGGTAATGAGCAGTTCTTC.

This clone occurred a few times. The rearrangement joins TRBV10-3 to TRBJ1-1, with D possibly being TRBD1 (5 bases). CDR1 and CDR2 (germline): ENHRY, SYGVKD. The CDR3 runs to 17 residues. Trimming took 1 base from V and 2 from J, leaving 17 bases between them. The DNA of the CDR3 is TGTGCCATCAGTGAGTTGCCGAATTTTGACAGCAACACTGAAGCTTTCTTT. This sequence encodes CAISELPNFDSNTEAFF.

This clone appeared a few times. The chain employs TRBV6-8 and TRBJ1-5; TRBD1 matches 8 bases. This CDR3 comprises 14 residues. The germline V gene has CDR1 MNHGY and CDR2 SAAAGT. V trimming: 4 bases; J trimming: 5 bases; junction bases outside the gene matches: 4. The CDR3 region has the DNA TGTGCCAGCAGTTGCAGGGGGCATTATCAGCCCCAGCATTTT. Residues: CASSCRGHYQPQHF.

The chain employs TRBV27 and TRBJ2-7; 10 nucleotides agree with TRBD2. The CDR3 totals 15 residues. The germline gives CDR1 MNHEY, CDR2 SMNVEV (reference sequence). The junction had 5 bases not matched to a gene; V was cut back by 4 bases and J by 2 bases. The CDR3 DNA sequence: TGTGCCAGCAGTTACCTAGCGGGAGAGGCCTACGAGCAGTACTTC. Amino acids: CASSYLAGEAYEQYF.

V gene TRBV7-9 combines with J gene TRBJ1-1; 8 bases map to TRBD1. Germline V gene data show CDR1 as SEHNR and CDR2 as FQNEAQ (reference sequence). Germline trimming cut 1 base from V and 5 bases from J; bases unmatched to any gene: 12. The CDR3 contains 17 residues. The CDR3 bases are TGTGCCAGCAGCTTAGACAGGGGGGGAGGTAGGAGGACTGAAGCTTTCTTT. This encodes CASSLDRGGGRRTEAFF.

This clone was detected once. The rearrangement uses TRBV5-1 and TRBJ1-6; D is uncertain. CDR1 and CDR2 (germline): SGHRS, YFSETQ. Deletions cut 0 bases from V and 7 bases from J, with 11 bases between. This CDR3 comprises 15 residues. The CDR3 reads CASSLDGRSNSPLHF. The CDR3 bases are TGCGCCAGCAGCTTGGATGGCAGATCAAATTCACCCCTCCACTTT.

The V and J genes are TRBV3-1 (or the pseudogene TRBV3-2) and TRBJ2-1, with 10 positions matching TRBD2. Per the germline V gene, CDR1 is LGHDT and CDR2 is YNNKEL (reference sequence). J gave up 7 bases and V 0 bases, and 18 bases lay outside the gene matches. The CDR3 spans 20 residues. The CDR3 DNA reads as TGTGCCAGCAGCCAAGATAGGACTAGCGGAAGGGCCAGGTTGGGAAATGAGCAGTTCTTC. Translation gives CASSQDRTSGRARLGNEQFF.

The chain carries TRBV24-1 and TRBJ1-2, with D perhaps matching TRBD1 (5 bases). This CDR3 is built from 14 residues. Germline lookup yields CDR1 KGHDR and CDR2 SFDVKD. V shed 3 bases and J shed 6 bases, with 13 bases lying between them. In DNA, the CDR3 is TGTGCCACCAGTGATCCGGGACGCCCTGATGGCTACACCTTC. It codes for CATSDPGRPDGYTF.

This chain's CDR3 is CASSRGADRVYPGYTF. Here the CDR3 DNA reads TGTGCCAGCAGCCGAGGAGCTGACAGGGTGTACCCTGGCTACACCTTC. The gene calls are TRBV7-8 and TRBJ1-2; 7 bases fit TRBD1. V gave up 5 bases and J gave up 7 bases; unmatched junction bases: 16. Germline-derived CDR1 and CDR2 are SGHVS and FQNEAQ. CDR3 length: 16 amino acids.

The chain recombines TRBV7-2 with TRBJ2-7; tentatively, D is TRBD1 (6 bases). Between the trimmed V and J ends, which lost 3 bases and 1 base, there was a span of 13 bases. CDR1 is SGHTA and CDR2 is FQGNSA in the germline V gene. This CDR3 spans 15 amino acids. CDR3 sequence (DNA): TGTGCCAGCAGCTTGTTCCGGGACATTTCCTACGAGCAGTACTTC. Amino acids: CASSLFRDISYEQYF.

The CDR3 loop is CASSLEFVNSPLHF. The CDR3 DNA follows: TGCGCCAGCAGCTTAGAATTCGTTAATTCACCCCTCCACTTT. J is TRBJ1-6 and V is TRBV4-1; no definite D call. The CDR3 is 14 amino acids. Germline lookup yields CDR1 MGHRA and CDR2 YSYEKL. Trimming left V 5 bases short and J 6 bases short, with 11 bases between.

The chain joins TRBV28 to TRBJ1-5; D uncertain. The CDR3 covers 18 residues. V lost 5 bases to trimming and J lost 5 bases, with 25 bases between them. Germline CDR1 MDHEN, CDR2 SYDVKM. This chain's CDR3 is CASSPSRGLGSHDQPQHF. The CDR3 DNA follows: TGTGCCAGCAGTCCTTCCCGGGGTTTAGGCAGCCATGATCAGCCCCAGCATTTT.

The rearrangement uses TRBV30 and TRBJ1-1; D possibly corresponds to TRBD1 (5 bases). The CDR3 is 15 residues long. CDR1 GTSNPN and CDR2 SVGIG come from the germline V gene (reference sequence). Trimming left V 3 bases short and J 2 bases short, with 16 bases between. Here the CDR3 reads CAWRRGTTPNTEAFF. For the CDR3, the DNA is TGTGCCTGGAGAAGGGGAACGACCCCCAACACTGAAGCTTTCTTT.

The chain couples TRBV28 to TRBJ1-6; 10 nucleotides line up with TRBD1. Germline V gene data show CDR1 as MDHEN and CDR2 as SYDVKM. Germline trimming cut 5 bases from V and 8 bases from J; bases unmatched to any gene: 15. The CDR3 totals 18 residues. Written as DNA, the CDR3 is TGTGCCAGCAGTCCAATGACAGGGGGCGCGGCTCTTGATTCACCCCTCCACTTT. This gives the protein CASSPMTGGAALDSPLHF.

V usage is TRBV11-2 and J usage is TRBJ2-7; D not certain. The CDR3 totals 13 residues. Per germline, CDR1 SGHAT and CDR2 FQNNGV. V dropped 0 bases and J dropped 7 bases, with 10 bases sitting between them. The CDR3 coding sequence is TGTGCCAGCAGCTTAGATATCGTGGGGGAGCAGTACTTC. Residues: CASSLDIVGEQYF.

This chain links TRBV5-6 with TRBJ2-3; weak D call: TRBD1 (6 bases). Germline CDR1 and CDR2: SGHDT and YYEEEE. The CDR3 is 14 residues long. Trimming stripped 4 bases from V and 5 bases from J, with 14 bases between. This CDR3 is CASSGGLGGDTQYF. The CDR3 nucleotides are TGTGCCAGCAGCGGAGGATTAGGGGGAGATACGCAGTATTTT.

The chain recombines TRBV7-9 with TRBJ1-1, with D perhaps matching TRBD1 (6 bases). The V gene lost 11 bases and the J gene lost 7 bases, with 17 bases spanning the gap. This CDR3 is 12 amino acids long. The germline V gene encodes CDR1 SEHNR and CDR2 FQNEAQ (reference sequence). CDR3: CASRGGGNEAFF. In DNA form, the CDR3 reads TGTGCCTCCAGGGGAGGAGGGAATGAAGCTTTCTTT.

About this clone itself: Other DNA sequences in this specimen translate into the identical CDR3. The chain joins TRBV5-1 to TRBJ2-5; D not resolved. V was pared by 1 base and J by 8 bases, with 12 bases between. CDR3 length: 13 amino acids. In germline, CDR1 is SGHRS, CDR2 YFSETQ. Written as DNA, the CDR3 is TGCGCCAGCAGCTTGAGAGGTGGGGAAACCCAGTACTTC. Its translation: CASSLRGGETQYF.

A note on this clone: This may arise from a read error, as a much more abundant clone is one base away. The same CDR3 also results from other DNA sequences found in this sample. This chain uses TRBV10-2 with TRBJ2-1; D remains ambiguous. Germline V gene data show CDR1 as WSHSY and CDR2 as SAAADI. The CDR3 runs to 13 residues. CDR3 sequence (DNA): TGCGCTAGCTCGGAAGAGGCCTACAATGAGCAGTTCTTC. Its translation: CASSEEAYNEQFF.

This chain uses TRBV12-3 or TRBV12-4 with TRBJ1-1; 7 bases agree with TRBD1. The CDR3 is made up of 12 amino acids. The J segment lost 5 bases and the V segment lost 8 bases, leaving 5 bases of the junction unmatched. The CDR3 protein is CASEGARTEAFF. CDR3 coding DNA: TGTGCCAGCGAGGGGGCTAGGACTGAAGCTTTCTTT.

This rearrangement joins TRBV2 to TRBJ1-2; perhaps TRBD1 as D (5 bases). CDR1 is SNHLY and CDR2 is FYNNEI in the germline V gene. The CDR3 spans 15 residues. Trimming cost V 1 base and J 2 bases, with 11 bases left between them. CDR3 nucleotide sequence: TGTGCCAGCAGTGAAGGGTTCTGGGGGAACTATGGCTACACCTTC. Its translation is CASSEGFWGNYGYTF.

The rearrangement uses TRBV6-5 and TRBJ1-2, with TRBD1 identical over 8 bases. CDR3 length: 14 amino acids. In germline, CDR1 is MNHEY, CDR2 SVGAGI. Unmatched junction bases numbered 9, after V lost 8 bases and J lost 4 bases. Here the CDR3 DNA reads TGTGCCAGCGGGGAGACAGGGGTCTTCTATGGCTACACCTTC. This gives the protein CASGETGVFYGYTF.

This clone has just one count. V and J are TRBV27 and TRBJ2-2, with 9 nucleotides matching TRBD1. This CDR3 has 16 amino acids. Looked up from germline, CDR1 is MNHEY and CDR2 is SMNVEV (reference sequence). The V gene end was trimmed by 6 bases and the J gene end by 3 bases; junction bases not matched to a gene: 8. The CDR3 nucleotides are TGTGCCAGCAGCCCAAATTGGACAGGGGACACCGGGGAGCTGTTTTTT. Translating it yields CASSPNWTGDTGELFF.

This clone was observed once. The V call is TRBV5-6, the J call TRBJ2-7; 7 bases agree with TRBD1. This CDR3 is 13 amino acids long. The germline CDR1 and CDR2 sequences are SGHDT and YYEEEE. After removal of 2 bases from V and 7 bases from J, the junction contained 6 bases not matched to a gene. The CDR3 loop reads CASSFGTVWEQYF. The CDR3 bases are TGTGCCAGCAGCTTCGGGACAGTGTGGGAGCAGTACTTC.

The gene calls are TRBV6-5 and TRBJ2-1; D possibly matches TRBD1 or TRBD2 (5 bases each). V was cut by 2 bases and J by 14 bases, with 22 bases left in between. Per germline, CDR1 MNHEY and CDR2 SVGAGI. The CDR3 contains 15 residues. The CDR3 sequence: CASSYDNPGPRREFF. The CDR3 DNA reads as TGTGCCAGCAGTTACGACAACCCGGGACCCCGAAGGGAGTTCTTC.

The gene calls are TRBV27 and TRBJ1-6; 10 positions agree with TRBD1. The CDR3 has 15 residues. Germline CDR1 MNHEY, CDR2 SMNVEV (reference sequence). V was pared by 0 bases and J by 10 bases, with 3 bases of the junction left unmatched. In DNA, the CDR3 is TGTGCCAGCAGTTTATCGACAGGGGGCACATCACCCCTCCACTTT. Amino acids: CASSLSTGGTSPLHF.